The rows below give T cell receptor beta chains drawn from one sample of a study of T cells in Graves' hyperthyroidism and ophthalmopathy. TCRdb reanalysed the multiplex PCR reads using MiXCR and keeps one entry per CDR3 protein. The data contain about 510,000 distinct CDR3 sequences, approximately 14% of them seen just once; the ten biggest clones take up more than 11%. Material for sequencing was blood. Receptors were obtained from a middle-aged woman with Graves' hyperthyroidism. Each CDR3 is given without its conserved first and last residue.

V gene	J gene	CDR3 protein
TRBV24-1	TRBJ2-1	ATADPAGGVANEQF
TRBV2	TRBJ2-7	ASSDHRVEEQY
TRBV5-6	TRBJ2-7	ASSPSGRVFYEQY
TRBV18	TRBJ1-5	ASKPSLSRPQH
TRBV6-2/TRBV6-3	TRBJ1-4	ASQTGGAGEKLF
TRBV5-1	TRBJ2-1	ASRPLAGSSYNEQF
TRBV19	TRBJ1-2	ASSNHYGYT
TRBV5-1	TRBJ2-7	ASSLALGQDEQY
TRBV5-1	TRBJ1-2	ASSPTDYGYT
TRBV20-1	TRBJ1-3	SARETGKGNTIY
TRBV12-3/TRBV12-4	TRBJ2-7	ATGAGLDYEQY
TRBV6-4	TRBJ1-5	ASKLQGTQPQH
TRBV20-1	TRBJ2-7	SARDLGARIEYYEQY
TRBV7-8	TRBJ2-7	ASSFYICSAGGQGGTYEQY
TRBV20-1	TRBJ2-1	SASGGRSYNEQF
TRBV4-1	TRBJ1-2	ASSQDVGSARSYT
TRBV19	TRBJ2-2	ASSSSLAVLNTGELF
TRBV29-1	TRBJ1-5	SVADSYSNQPQH
TRBV12-3/TRBV12-4	TRBJ2-2	ASSLRHLNTGELF
TRBV20-1	TRBJ2-7	SARHNLAGVSGEQY
TRBV19	TRBJ1-5	ASSKYNRGPQH
TRBV9	TRBJ2-5	ASSQVGLAGGVKQETQY
TRBV27	TRBJ1-1	ASSWDRGNEAF
TRBV5-1	TRBJ1-1	ASSLRQGEDEAF
TRBV24-1	TRBJ2-2	ATSGSGTGVTGELF
TRBV6-2/TRBV6-3	TRBJ1-1	ASSYPQGQGARDTEAF
TRBV4-1	TRBJ2-1	ASSLAGLAATFNEQF
TRBV28	TRBJ2-1	ASSIIGGASYNEQF
TRBV28	TRBJ1-2	ASRASGTSIDYGYT
TRBV25-1	TRBJ2-7	AAAGGNPPYEQY
TRBV27	TRBJ2-7	ASKRLPGLAERRSYEQY